These 23 T cell receptor beta chains were sequenced from one sample in a study of shared clonotypes between healthy human individuals. The protocol was immunoSEQ multiplex PCR, while the TCRdb copy is restricted to in-frame clones and leaves out a portion. The sample contains approximately 2,300,000 clones, roughly 90% of which appear only once. Sample: naive CD4+ T cells from PBMCs. Subset of the sample: CD45RA+ positively selected. The source of these receptors is a man aged 18 to 29 in good health. Some clones in this sample may be carry-over from other donors' samples.

The chain combines TRBV5-3 with TRBJ2-7, with TRBD1 identical over 9 bases. TRBV5-3 is annotated as an ORF whose role is uncertain. J was trimmed by 0 bases and V by 4 bases; bases with no gene match: 8. CDR3 size: 16 residues. CDR3 DNA: TGTGCCAGAAGCGCAAGGTGGGACAGGGACTCCTACGAGCAGTACTTC. Its translation: CARSARWDRDSYEQYF.

The chain carries TRBV18 and TRBJ2-2; D remains ambiguous. V gave up 4 bases and J gave up 0 bases, with 12 bases separating them. This CDR3 contains 16 residues. From germline, CDR1 is KGHSH and CDR2 LQKENI. The CDR3 spells CASSLFLGTNTGELFF. CDR3 DNA: TGTGCCAGCTCACTCTTCTTGGGAACGAACACCGGGGAGCTGTTTTTT.

The chain carries TRBV18 and TRBJ2-1; D remains unclear. The germline V and J ends were trimmed by 5 bases and 10 bases, with 18 bases remaining between them. The CDR3 contains 14 residues. Germline CDR1 reads KGHSH; CDR2 reads LQKENI. The CDR3 reads CASSSNTWRSEQFF. The CDR3 DNA reads TGTGCCAGCTCATCGAACACTTGGCGTAGCGAGCAGTTCTTC.

A remark on this clone: The same CDR3 can be traced to other DNA sequences in this sample. The chain uses TRBV7-2 and TRBJ1-5; no clear D gene. Trimming shortened V by 1 base and J by 7 bases, and 11 bases separated the two germline ends. The germline V gene has CDR1 SGHTA and CDR2 FQGNSA. The CDR3 contains 14 residues. CDR3 loop: CASSLVPGEQPQHF. CDR3 nucleotides: TGTGCCAGCAGCTTAGTGCCAGGCGAACAGCCCCAGCATTTT.

The chain links TRBV28 to TRBJ2-7; the match to TRBD2 covers 8 bases. The trim removed 7 bases at V and 5 bases at J, leaving 4 bases unmatched. The CDR3 loop spans 12 amino acids. Per germline, CDR1 MDHEN and CDR2 SYDVKM. The CDR3 is CASTGGMDEQYF. The CDR3 DNA follows: TGTGCCAGCACGGGAGGGATGGACGAGCAGTACTTC.

This sequence joins TRBV27 and TRBJ2-7; 7 nucleotides align to TRBD2. Germline loops: CDR1 MNHEY, CDR2 SMNVEV (reference sequence). The CDR3 has 15 amino acids. The V segment lost 4 bases and the J segment 6 bases; nucleotides outside the gene matches: 12. The CDR3 loop reads CASSSPRGENGEQYF. The CDR3 nucleotides are TGTGCCAGCAGTTCACCTCGGGGGGAAAACGGCGAGCAGTACTTC.

A word on this clone: This sample also contains other DNA sequences that code for the same CDR3. The chain couples TRBV5-1 to TRBJ1-3; D remains ambiguous. The CDR3 length is 15 residues. Trimming cost V 0 bases and J 0 bases, with 7 bases left between them. Germline V lookup: CDR1 SGHRS, CDR2 YFSETQ. This CDR3 reads CASSLERGSGNTIYF. CDR3 bases: TGCGCCAGCAGCTTGGAACGAGGCTCTGGAAACACCATATATTTT.

This chain uses TRBV5-4 with TRBJ2-1; TRBD2 agrees at 12 bases. Germline CDR1 reads SGHNT; CDR2 reads YYREEE (reference sequence). V was pared by 4 bases and J by 3 bases, with 8 bases of the junction left unmatched. The CDR3 sequence is 17 residues long. The CDR3 region has the DNA TGTGCCAGCAGCCCTATGACTAGCGGGAGTAGCTACAATGAGCAGTTCTTC. Translation: CASSPMTSGSSYNEQFF.

This clone was detected only a few times. Other nucleotide sequences from this sample produce the same CDR3. The genes are TRBV19 and TRBJ1-5; D is possibly TRBD1 (5 bases). Trimming took off 4 bases at V and 7 bases at J, with 8 bases between the two ends. Germline lookup yields CDR1 LNHDA and CDR2 SQIVND (reference sequence). The CDR3 runs to 12 residues. As DNA, the CDR3 is TGTGCCAGTAGTACTCGGGGGCAGCCCCAGCATTTT. This gives the protein CASSTRGQPQHF.

The chain couples TRBV27 to TRBJ2-7, with 12 bases identical to TRBD1. The CDR3 runs to 16 residues. The V and J ends lost 4 bases and 2 bases, in that order; junction bases with no gene match: 6. Germline CDR1 reads MNHEY; CDR2 reads SMNVEV (reference sequence). DNA of the CDR3: TGTGCCAGCAGTTCTCCGGGACAGGGGGCGGCCTACGAGCAGTACTTC. This codes for CASSSPGQGAAYEQYF.

The chain links TRBV28 to TRBJ2-7; 9 positions agree with TRBD1. V shed 5 bases and J 5 bases; nucleotides not matched to a gene: 4. Germline CDR1 MDHEN, CDR2 SYDVKM. The CDR3 is made up of 13 amino acids. Here the CDR3 DNA reads TGTGCCAGCAGTACACAGGGGGCCCACGAGCAGTACTTC. Translating it yields CASSTQGAHEQYF.

This chain links TRBV28 with TRBJ2-7, with D perhaps matching TRBD2 (6 bases). The length of the CDR3 is 14 residues. Germline CDR1 MDHEN, CDR2 SYDVKM. V was clipped by 3 bases and J by 6 bases, with 15 bases between them. CDR3 DNA: TGTGCCAGCAGTTTCCTTCGGGAGTGGATCGAGCAGTACTTC. This encodes CASSFLREWIEQYF.

The chain joins TRBV19 to TRBJ1-2; 8 positions match TRBD1. The germline V gene has CDR1 LNHDA and CDR2 SQIVND (reference sequence). The CDR3 consists of 17 residues. With 6 bases clipped from V and 1 base from J, the junction kept 13 bases outside the gene matches. CDR3 DNA sequence: TGTGCCAGTAGATCGGACAGGGCTCTACTATTTAACTATGGCTACACCTTC. Translating it yields CASRSDRALLFNYGYTF.

CDR3 nucleotide sequence: TGTGCCAGCTCCCGCCAGACAGGGAACCCCTACAATGAGCAGTTCTTC. Its protein product is CASSRQTGNPYNEQFF. V gene TRBV18 combines with J gene TRBJ2-1; 7 nucleotides line up with TRBD1. Per the germline V gene, CDR1 is KGHSH and CDR2 is LQKENI. The trim removed 6 bases at V and 2 bases at J, leaving 10 bases unmatched. The CDR3 spans 16 residues.

The chain has TRBV5-1 and TRBJ2-1; the D is unclear. Trimming shortened V by 0 bases and J by 0 bases, and 7 bases separated the two germline ends. CDR3 length equals 15 residues. Germline lookup yields CDR1 SGHRS and CDR2 YFSETQ. CDR3 protein: CASSLVSISYNEQFF. CDR3 nucleotides: TGCGCCAGCAGCTTGGTGTCTATCTCCTACAATGAGCAGTTCTTC.

The chain uses TRBV6-5 and TRBJ1-2; D is unclear. Germline CDR1 reads MNHEY; CDR2 reads SVGAGI. The length of the CDR3 is 12 residues. Trimming removed 6 bases at V and 7 bases at J, with 12 bases between. CDR3 region: CASRTPLLGYTF. The CDR3 DNA sequence: TGTGCCAGCAGGACTCCTCTGCTTGGCTACACCTTC.

The J gene is TRBJ1-1, the V gene TRBV10-3; D is uncertain. This CDR3 is built from 12 residues. The germline CDR1 and CDR2 sequences are ENHRY and SYGVKD. V was clipped by 6 bases and J by 2 bases, with 7 bases between them. The CDR3 DNA follows: TGTGCCATCAGGGAGGACAACACTGAAGCTTTCTTT. Translation gives CAIREDNTEAFF.

This sequence joins TRBV7-9 and TRBJ2-3; TRBD2 matches at 10 bases. Germline V gene lookup returns CDR1 SEHNR and CDR2 FQNEAQ (reference sequence). The junction had 6 bases not matched to a gene; V was cut back by 1 base and J by 5 bases. The CDR3 is made up of 16 amino acids. CDR3 sequence: CASSLGASGSQDTQYF. The DNA for the CDR3 is TGTGCCAGCAGCTTAGGGGCTAGCGGGAGTCAAGATACGCAGTATTTT.

This rearrangement joins TRBV30 to TRBJ1-5, with TRBD1 as a possible D gene (6 bases). Trimming took 5 bases from V and 6 from J, leaving 8 bases between them. The CDR3 contains 11 residues. Germline loops: CDR1 GTSNPN, CDR2 SVGIG (reference sequence). CDR3 sequence: CAWQGGQPQHF. CDR3 coding DNA: TGTGCCTGGCAAGGGGGTCAGCCCCAGCATTTT.

This chain's CDR3 is CASSPPRASGSWYEQFF. DNA for the CDR3: TGTGCCAGCTCACCACCCAGGGCTAGCGGGAGTTGGTATGAGCAGTTCTTC. V is TRBV18 and J is TRBJ2-1; 10 bases match TRBD2. The germline V gene encodes CDR1 KGHSH and CDR2 LQKENI. The CDR3 runs 17 residues. The V and J ends lost 0 bases and 8 bases, in that order; junction bases with no gene match: 10.

The rearrangement uses TRBV7-2 and TRBJ2-3; unclear D gene. The V and J ends lost 1 base and 0 bases respectively, with 8 bases between them. CDR1 and CDR2 from the germline V gene are SGHTA and FQGNSA. This CDR3 has 15 residues. The CDR3 loop is CASSLVRASTDTQYF. Written as DNA, the CDR3 is TGTGCCAGCAGCTTAGTTCGAGCCAGCACAGATACGCAGTATTTT.

The chain is built from TRBV29-1 and TRBJ2-3; 8 nucleotides match TRBD2. Per the germline V gene, CDR1 is SQVTM and CDR2 is ANQGSEA. Trimming cost V 4 bases and J 1 base; bases outside gene matches: 7. This CDR3 has 15 amino acids. This CDR3 reads CSVAERETGTDTQYF. The CDR3 bases are TGCAGCGTTGCTGAGCGGGAGACCGGCACAGATACGCAGTATTTT.

This clone has a handful of counts. The chain combines TRBV7-9 with TRBJ2-2; D call uncertain. The CDR3 totals 14 residues. Deletions cut 0 bases from V and 4 bases from J, with 6 bases between. The germline gives CDR1 SEHNR, CDR2 FQNEAQ (reference sequence). In DNA form, the CDR3 reads TGTGCCAGCAGCTTAGCGCGGCGCACCGGGGAGCTGTTTTTT. This encodes CASSLARRTGELFF. The variable domain in full, with the rest retrieved from reference TRBV7-9 and TRBJ2-2, is DTGVSQNPRHKITKRGQNVTFRCDPISEHNRLYWYRQTLGQGPEFLTYFQNEAQLEKSRLLSDRFSAERPKGSFSTLEIQRTEQGDSAMYLCASSLARRTGELFFGEGSRLTVL.